This T cell receptor (beta chain) was obtained from a study of control samples from healthy donors and cancer patients. Profiling relied on immunoSEQ multiplex PCR, and the TCRdb table lists in-frame clones only, not all of them. The sample contains 150,000 to 190,000 clones, over 90% of which appear only once. Germline V CDR1 and CDR2: KGHSH, LQKENI. The CDR3 loop spans 12 amino acids. Trimming removed 5 bases at V and 6 bases at J, with 10 bases between. This clonotype was obtained from a man aged 45-65 years in good health. The chain carries TRBV18 and TRBJ1-2, with D possibly matching TRBD1 (5 bases). Sequenced input: blood. This CDR3 reads CASSKDNHGYTF. The DNA for the CDR3 is TGTGCCAGCTCAAAGGACAACCATGGCTACACCTTC.